Presented here are 28 T cell receptor beta chains from one specimen sequenced in a study of blood T cell repertoires in COVID-19. Sequencing used immunoSEQ multiplex PCR; TCRdb keeps in-frame clones, though not all of them. In the table there are fewer than 120,000 clones, 76% of which are singletons. The sequencing sample was made of peripheral blood. The receptors come from a woman aged 80 or older with acute or convalescent COVID-19.

The V gene is TRBV6-4, the J gene TRBJ1-5; the match to TRBD1 covers 7 bases. Germline V lookup: CDR1 MRHNA, CDR2 SNTAGT. CDR3 size: 16 residues. Trimming at V came to 6 bases and at J to 1 base, leaving 9 bases not matched to a gene. CDR3: CASSDRQGVSNQPQHF. The CDR3 nucleotides read TGTGCCAGCAGCGATCGACAGGGCGTGAGCAATCAGCCCCAGCATTTT.

Only one count was recorded for this clone. This chain connects TRBV5-5 to TRBJ1-4; the D gene is possibly TRBD1 (6 bases). CDR3 length: 14 amino acids. From germline, CDR1 is SGHKS and CDR2 YYEKEE (reference sequence). Trimming pared 4 bases from V and 4 bases from J, leaving 11 bases between. DNA of the CDR3: TGTGCCAGCAGCGAGGACAGTCTTAATGAAAAACTGTTTTTT. Translated, it gives CASSEDSLNEKLFF.

The chain joins TRBV5-1 to TRBJ2-7, with D maybe TRBD2 (6 bases). Germline lookup yields CDR1 SGHRS and CDR2 YFSETQ. V was clipped by 5 bases and J by 5 bases, with 8 bases between them. This CDR3 comprises 11 residues. The CDR3 spells CASRSGDEQYF. CDR3 bases: TGCGCCAGCAGGTCGGGAGACGAGCAGTACTTC.

The chain recombines TRBV10-3 with TRBJ2-5; 7 bases are a match to TRBD1. With 3 bases clipped from V and 5 bases from J, the junction kept 6 bases outside the gene matches. The CDR3 is made up of 14 amino acids. Germline values: CDR1 ENHRY, CDR2 SYGVKD. The CDR3 nucleotides read TGTGCCATCAGTGACCGGACAGGAGAGGAGACCCAGTACTTC. This gives the protein CAISDRTGEETQYF.

This chain connects TRBV2 to TRBJ2-5; TRBD2 agrees at 7 bases. J gave up 4 bases and V 2 bases, and 7 bases lay outside the gene matches. The germline V gene encodes CDR1 SNHLY and CDR2 FYNNEI. This CDR3 comprises 15 residues. The DNA of the CDR3 is TGTGCCAGCAGTGAATCTGGGGGGAGGGTAGAGACCCAGTACTTC. It codes for CASSESGGRVETQYF.

This chain connects TRBV6-2 or TRBV6-3 to TRBJ1-5; 9 bases fit TRBD1. CDR3 length: 14 residues. The V segment lost 6 bases and the J segment 9 bases; nucleotides outside the gene matches: 9. From germline, CDR1 is MNHEY and CDR2 SVGEGT. CDR3 nucleotides: TGTGCCAGCAGCTCAGACAGGGGGAATTTGCCCCAGCATTTT. Amino acids: CASSSDRGNLPQHF.

This clone was recorded a few times. The chain uses TRBV11-2 and TRBJ2-7, with a weak D call TRBD1 (6 bases). Germline CDR1 reads SGHAT; CDR2 reads FQNNGV. V was clipped by 4 bases and J by 6 bases, with 16 bases between them. The CDR3 totals 14 residues. The CDR3 region has the DNA TGTGCCAGCAGCTCGGCGAAACAGGGAGTCGAGCAGTACTTC. It encodes CASSSAKQGVEQYF.

This sequence joins TRBV7-7 and TRBJ2-7; tentative D call: TRBD1 (6 bases). Trimming took 2 bases from V and 2 from J, leaving 13 bases between them. CDR1 is SSHAT and CDR2 is FNYEAQ in the germline V gene (reference sequence). This CDR3 is 15 amino acids long. CDR3 residues: CASSLFQGSPYEQYF. The CDR3 region has the DNA TGTGCCAGCAGCTTATTCCAGGGGTCTCCCTACGAGCAGTACTTC. The full variable domain, in which reference TRBV7-7 and TRBJ2-7 provide the parts outside the CDR3, is GAGVSQSPRYKVTKRGQDVTLRCDPISSHATLYWYQQALGQGPEFLTYFNYEAQPDKSGLPSDRFSAERPEGSISTLTIQRTEQRDSAMYRCASSLFQGSPYEQYFGPGTRLTVT.

This clone was seen only a few times. The rearrangement joins TRBV6-5 to TRBJ2-3, with TRBD2 matching over 11 bases. Germline CDR1 is MNHEY and CDR2 is SVGAGI. CDR3 length: 16 amino acids. The V segment lost 4 bases and the J segment 2 bases; nucleotides outside the gene matches: 5. This chain's CDR3 is CASSSLAGASTDTQYF. DNA for the CDR3: TGTGCCAGCAGTTCACTAGCGGGGGCCTCCACAGATACGCAGTATTTT.

The J gene is TRBJ2-7, the V gene TRBV5-4, with 7 bases that match TRBD2. The trim removed 1 base at V and 3 bases at J, leaving 4 bases unmatched. Germline values: CDR1 SGHNT, CDR2 YYREEE (reference sequence). CDR3 size: 14 residues. The CDR3 DNA sequence: TGTGCCAGCAGCTTGATGGCGGGGGACTACGAGCAGTACTTC. This encodes CASSLMAGDYEQYF. Supplemented by reference TRBV5-4 and TRBJ2-7, the full variable domain reads ETGVTQSPTHLIKTRGQQVTLRCSSQSGHNTVSWYQQALGQGPQFIFQYYREEENGRGNFPPRFSGLQFPNYSSELNVNALELDDSALYLCASSLMAGDYEQYFGPGTRLTVT.

This chain joins TRBV18 and TRBJ1-1, with D uncertain. Per the germline V gene, CDR1 is KGHSH and CDR2 is LQKENI. V was cut by 2 bases and J by 1 base, with 11 bases left in between. The CDR3 sequence is 15 residues long. Written as DNA, the CDR3 is TGTGCCAGCTCACCAACGACAATCCAGAACACTGAAGCTTTCTTT. The encoded protein is CASSPTTIQNTEAFF.

This chain uses TRBV28 with TRBJ1-2; TRBD1 matches 11 bases. The CDR3 loop spans 14 amino acids. Losses at the gene ends were 5 bases for V and 8 bases for J; bases not matched to a gene: 7. Germline assignment: CDR1 MDHEN and CDR2 SYDVKM. The CDR3 DNA follows: TGTGCCAGCAGTCCCGGGACAGGGGGTTGGGGCTACACCTTC. This codes for CASSPGTGGWGYTF.

The genes are TRBV5-6 and TRBJ1-6; TRBD1 agrees at 8 bases. This CDR3 has 14 amino acids. Trimming cost V 4 bases and J 10 bases; bases outside gene matches: 7. Germline CDR1 and CDR2: SGHDT and YYEEEE. The CDR3: CASSVQGAKSPLHF. Here the CDR3 DNA reads TGTGCCAGCAGCGTTCAGGGGGCAAAGTCACCCCTCCACTTT.

The V call is TRBV10-2, the J call TRBJ2-2, with 9 bases identical to TRBD1. The junction had 11 bases not matched to a gene; V was cut back by 11 bases and J by 4 bases. This CDR3 is built from 15 residues. Looked up from germline, CDR1 is WSHSY and CDR2 is SAAADI. The CDR3 DNA reads TGCGCCGGTACCCCGGGACAGGGAGGCACCGGGGAGCTGTTTTTT. This translates into CAGTPGQGGTGELFF.

This clone was detected only once. The V call is TRBV7-8, the J call TRBJ2-7, with unresolved D. The CDR3 contains 15 residues. Trimming took off 0 bases at V and 6 bases at J, with 15 bases between the two ends. CDR1 and CDR2 from the germline V gene are SGHVS and FQNEAQ. CDR3 sequence: CASSLALSTLVEQYF. In DNA, the CDR3 is TGTGCCAGCAGCTTAGCCCTGAGTACCCTGGTCGAGCAGTACTTC.

This sequence joins TRBV27 and TRBJ2-1, with D possibly being TRBD2 (8 bases). This CDR3 comprises 14 residues. Looked up from germline, CDR1 is MNHEY and CDR2 is SMNVEV (reference sequence). Trimming stripped 6 bases from V and 7 bases from J, with 16 bases between. The CDR3, as DNA: TGTGCCAGCAGCAGGGGGGGCGGGAGGAATGAGCAGTTCTTC. This codes for CASSRGGGRNEQFF.

This clone was seen only a few times. V usage is TRBV19 and J usage is TRBJ1-2; D is perhaps TRBD1 (6 bases). The V gene's germline CDR1 is LNHDA and CDR2 SQIVND (reference sequence). Between the trimmed V and J ends, which lost 4 bases and 0 bases, there was a span of 15 bases. The CDR3 spans 16 residues. CDR3 in DNA: TGTGCCAGTAGTAGAGCTCAGGGGAACGCTAACTATGGCTACACCTTC. It is translated as CASSRAQGNANYGYTF.

The chain has TRBV14 and TRBJ1-1; D unclear. Trimming stripped 2 bases from V and 6 bases from J, with 10 bases between. There are 13 residues in the CDR3. Germline V lookup: CDR1 SGHDN, CDR2 FVKESK. Here the CDR3 DNA reads TGTGCCAGCAGCCAAACGGAGGGTTCTGAAGCTTTCTTT. Translation: CASSQTEGSEAFF.

The gene calls are TRBV10-1 and TRBJ2-1, with TRBD2 matching over 10 bases. V gave up 6 bases and J gave up 7 bases; unmatched junction bases: 6. CDR1 and CDR2 (germline): WNHNN, SYGVQD (reference sequence). CDR3 length: 14 residues. CDR3 loop: CASRTGTSENEQFF. In DNA, the CDR3 is TGCGCCAGCAGAACCGGGACTAGCGAGAATGAGCAGTTCTTC.

This clone was recorded a few times. The V call is TRBV3-1 (or the pseudogene TRBV3-2), the J call TRBJ1-1; 8 positions match TRBD1. The CDR3 extends over 15 amino acids. From germline, CDR1 is LGHDT and CDR2 YNNKEL (reference sequence). J gave up 7 bases and V 4 bases, and 11 bases lay outside the gene matches. DNA for the CDR3: TGTGCCAGCAGCCGACTGGGGACAGGTGTTTTTGAAGCTTTCTTT. This encodes CASSRLGTGVFEAFF.

The chain employs TRBV28 and TRBJ2-7, with D maybe TRBD1 (5 bases). The CDR3 is 12 residues long. Germline values: CDR1 MDHEN, CDR2 SYDVKM. V lost 10 bases and J 3 bases, leaving 13 bases between the germline ends. CDR3 in amino acids: CATFTDSYEQYF. The CDR3 nucleotides are TGTGCCACCTTTACCGACAGCTACGAGCAGTACTTC.

This chain joins TRBV30 and TRBJ2-3; the match to TRBD1 covers 8 bases. With V trimmed by 5 bases and J by 6 bases, 4 bases remained unmatched. The CDR3 is made up of 12 amino acids. The V gene's germline CDR1 is GTSNPN and CDR2 SVGIG (reference sequence). In DNA, the CDR3 is TGTGCCTGGGCTCGGACAGGGGATACGCAGTATTTT. Protein sequence: CAWARTGDTQYF.

The rearrangement joins TRBV30 to TRBJ2-5, with 7 positions matching TRBD2. V lost 3 bases, J lost 4 bases, and 8 bases stayed unmatched. Germline V lookup: CDR1 GTSNPN, CDR2 SVGIG (reference sequence). The CDR3 covers 14 residues. The CDR3 reads CAWSRTRTTETQYF. The CDR3 bases are TGTGCCTGGAGCAGGACTAGGACTACAGAGACCCAGTACTTC.

The chain's CDR3 is CASSISDASGTQYF. CDR3 DNA sequence: TGTGCCAGCAGTATCTCTGACGCGTCGGGGACCCAGTACTTC. The chain carries TRBV28 and TRBJ2-5; D not certain. The CDR3 length is 14 residues. Germline CDR1 MDHEN, CDR2 SYDVKM. V was cut by 5 bases and J by 7 bases, with 17 bases left in between.

The chain uses TRBV6-5 and TRBJ1-2; 8 nucleotides line up with TRBD1. The J segment lost 12 bases and the V segment lost 6 bases, leaving 9 bases of the junction unmatched. This CDR3 spans 12 amino acids. Germline assignment: CDR1 MNHEY and CDR2 SVGAGI. The CDR3 region has the DNA TGTGCCAGCAGGTCCGGGACAGGCGGAAACACCTTC. As protein: CASRSGTGGNTF.

The chain recombines TRBV7-9 with TRBJ2-5; D may be TRBD2 (5 bases). Trimming stripped 3 bases from V and 3 bases from J, with 11 bases between. CDR1 is SEHNR, CDR2 FQNEAQ, per germline (reference sequence). The CDR3 covers 14 residues. Here the CDR3 DNA reads TGTGCCAGCAGCTTCATGCTAGCAGAAGAGACCCAGTACTTC. It encodes CASSFMLAEETQYF.

The chain employs TRBV5-1 and TRBJ1-5, with D possibly matching TRBD1 (6 bases). V was shortened by 0 bases and J by 2 bases, with 12 bases between the two germline ends. The CDR3 runs to 16 residues. Per germline, CDR1 SGHRS and CDR2 YFSETQ. The CDR3, as DNA: TGCGCCAGCAGCTTGGACCCACAGGGTGGCAATCAGCCCCAGCATTTT. Amino acids: CASSLDPQGGNQPQHF.

This rearrangement joins TRBV3-1 (or the pseudogene TRBV3-2) to TRBJ2-3, with D tentatively TRBD2 (6 bases). The CDR3 consists of 17 residues. CDR1 is LGHDT and CDR2 is YNNKEL in the germline V gene (reference sequence). Trimming left V 0 bases short and J 9 bases short, with 22 bases between. The DNA for the CDR3 is TGTGCCAGCAGCCAAGAGTTATCGGCTAGGAGAGGGAGGACGCAGTATTTT. It translates to CASSQELSARRGRTQYF.